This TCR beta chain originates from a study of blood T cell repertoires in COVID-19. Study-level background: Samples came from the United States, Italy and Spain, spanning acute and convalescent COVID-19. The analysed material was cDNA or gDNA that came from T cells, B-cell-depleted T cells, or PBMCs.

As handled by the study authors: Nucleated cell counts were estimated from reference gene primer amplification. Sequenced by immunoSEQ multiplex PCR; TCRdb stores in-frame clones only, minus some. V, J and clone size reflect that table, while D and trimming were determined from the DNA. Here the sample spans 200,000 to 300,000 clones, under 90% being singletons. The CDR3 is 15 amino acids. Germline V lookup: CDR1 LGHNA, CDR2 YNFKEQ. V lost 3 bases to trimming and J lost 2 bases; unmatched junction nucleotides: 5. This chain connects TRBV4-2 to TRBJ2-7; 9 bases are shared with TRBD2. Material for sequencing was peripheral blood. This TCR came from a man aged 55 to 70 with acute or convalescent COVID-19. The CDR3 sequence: CASSHLSGGPYEQYF. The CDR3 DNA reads TGTGCCAGCAGCCACCTTAGCGGGGGACCCTACGAGCAGTACTTC.